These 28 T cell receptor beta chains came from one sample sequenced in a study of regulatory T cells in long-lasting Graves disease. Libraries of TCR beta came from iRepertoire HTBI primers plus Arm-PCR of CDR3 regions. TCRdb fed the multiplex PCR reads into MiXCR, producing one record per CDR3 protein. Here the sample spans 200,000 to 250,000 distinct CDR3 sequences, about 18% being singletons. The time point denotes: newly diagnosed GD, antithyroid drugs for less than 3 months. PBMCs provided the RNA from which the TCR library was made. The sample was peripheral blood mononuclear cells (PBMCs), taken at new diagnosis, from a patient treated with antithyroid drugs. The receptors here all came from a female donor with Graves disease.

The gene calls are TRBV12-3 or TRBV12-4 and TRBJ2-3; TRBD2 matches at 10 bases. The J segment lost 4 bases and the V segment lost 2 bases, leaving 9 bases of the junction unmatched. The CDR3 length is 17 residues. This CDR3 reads CASSLPSGRAVADTQYF. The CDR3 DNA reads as TGTGCCAGCAGTTTACCAAGCGGGAGGGCCGTCGCAGATACGCAGTATTTT.

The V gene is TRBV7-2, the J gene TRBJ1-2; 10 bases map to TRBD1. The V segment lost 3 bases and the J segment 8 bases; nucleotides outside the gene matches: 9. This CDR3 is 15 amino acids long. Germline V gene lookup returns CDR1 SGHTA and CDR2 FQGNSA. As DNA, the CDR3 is TGTGCCAGCAGCTTGGAGGGGACAGGGGTAAGAGGCTACACCTTC. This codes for CASSLEGTGVRGYTF.

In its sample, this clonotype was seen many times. In nucleotides, the CDR3 is TGTGCCAGCGATGGAACAGAATACACTGAAGCTTTCTTT. This sequence encodes CASDGTEYTEAFF. The genes are TRBV2 and TRBJ1-1; D is uncertain. CDR3 length equals 13 residues. Germline CDR1 reads SNHLY; CDR2 reads FYNNEI. Deletions cut 8 bases from V and 3 bases from J, with 13 bases between.

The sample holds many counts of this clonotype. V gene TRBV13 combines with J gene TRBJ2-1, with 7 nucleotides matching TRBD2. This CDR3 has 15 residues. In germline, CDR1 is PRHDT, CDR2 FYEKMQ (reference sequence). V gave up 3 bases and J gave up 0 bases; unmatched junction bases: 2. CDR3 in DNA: TGTGCCAGCAGCTTCCTAGCGGCCTCCTACAATGAGCAGTTCTTC. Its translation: CASSFLAASYNEQFF. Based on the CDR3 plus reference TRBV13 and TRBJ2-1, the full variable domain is AAGVIQSPRHLIKEKRETATLKCYPIPRHDTVYWYQQGPGQDPQFLISFYEKMQSDKGSIPDRFSAQQFSDYHSELNMSSLELGDSALYFCASSFLAASYNEQFFGPGTRLTVL.

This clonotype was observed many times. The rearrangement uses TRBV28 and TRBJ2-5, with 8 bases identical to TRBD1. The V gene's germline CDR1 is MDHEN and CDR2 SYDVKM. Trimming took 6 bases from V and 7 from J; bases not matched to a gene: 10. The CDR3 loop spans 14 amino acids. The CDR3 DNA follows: TGTGCCAGCAGACCGGACAGGGCGGTAGGGACCCAGTACTTC. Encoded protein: CASRPDRAVGTQYF.

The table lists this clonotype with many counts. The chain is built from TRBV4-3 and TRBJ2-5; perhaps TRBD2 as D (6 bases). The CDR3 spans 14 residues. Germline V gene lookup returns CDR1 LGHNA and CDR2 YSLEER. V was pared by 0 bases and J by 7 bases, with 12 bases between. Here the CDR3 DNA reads TGCGCCAGCAGCCAAGACCGGGACTTCGGGACCCAGTACTTC. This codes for CASSQDRDFGTQYF.

CDR3 region: CSATLRGNSPLHF. DNA for the CDR3: TGCAGTGCTACCTTAAGAGGGAATTCACCCCTCCACTTT. The J gene is TRBJ1-6, the V gene TRBV20-1; D gene ambiguous. Germline loops: CDR1 DFQATT, CDR2 SNEGSKA (reference sequence). The CDR3 has 13 residues. V lost 4 bases to trimming and J lost 7 bases, with 11 bases between them.

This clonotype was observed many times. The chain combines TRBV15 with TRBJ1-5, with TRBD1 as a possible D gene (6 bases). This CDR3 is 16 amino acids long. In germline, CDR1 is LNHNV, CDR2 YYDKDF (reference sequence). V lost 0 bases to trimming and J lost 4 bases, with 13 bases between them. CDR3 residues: CATSRDRAGANQPQHF. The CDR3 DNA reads TGTGCCACCAGCAGAGATCGGGCAGGGGCAAATCAGCCCCAGCATTTT.

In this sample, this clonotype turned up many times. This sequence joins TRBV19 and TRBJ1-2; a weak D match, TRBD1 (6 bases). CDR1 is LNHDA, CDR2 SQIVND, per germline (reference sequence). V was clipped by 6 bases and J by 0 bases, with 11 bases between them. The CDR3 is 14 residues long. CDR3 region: CASSTQGANYGYTF. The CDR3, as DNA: TGTGCCAGTAGCACACAGGGAGCTAACTATGGCTACACCTTC. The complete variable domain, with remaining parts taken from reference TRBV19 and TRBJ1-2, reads DGGITQSPKYLFRKEGQNVTLSCEQNLNHDAMYWYRQDPGQGLRLIYYSQIVNDFQKGDIAEGYSVSREKKESFPLTVTSAQKNPTAFYLCASSTQGANYGYTFGSGTRLTVV.

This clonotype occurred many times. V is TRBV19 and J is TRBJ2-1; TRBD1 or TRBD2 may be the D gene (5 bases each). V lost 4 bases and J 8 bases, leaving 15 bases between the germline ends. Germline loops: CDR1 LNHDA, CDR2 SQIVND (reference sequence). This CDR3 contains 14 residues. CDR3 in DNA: TGTGCCAGTAGTAAGGGACCGACAGCTTATGAGCAGTTCTTC. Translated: CASSKGPTAYEQFF.

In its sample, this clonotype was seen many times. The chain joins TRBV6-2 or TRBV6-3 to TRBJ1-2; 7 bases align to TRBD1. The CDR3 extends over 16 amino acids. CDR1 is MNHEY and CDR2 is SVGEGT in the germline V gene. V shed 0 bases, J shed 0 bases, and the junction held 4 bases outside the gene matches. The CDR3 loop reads CASSYSFGTANYGYTF. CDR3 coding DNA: TGTGCCAGCAGTTACTCATTCGGGACAGCTAACTATGGCTACACCTTC.

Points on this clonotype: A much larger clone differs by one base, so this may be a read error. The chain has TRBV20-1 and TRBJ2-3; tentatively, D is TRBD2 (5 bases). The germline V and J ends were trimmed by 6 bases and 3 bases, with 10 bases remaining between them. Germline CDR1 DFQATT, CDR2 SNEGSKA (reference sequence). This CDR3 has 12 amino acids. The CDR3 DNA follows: TGCAGTGCCCCCCCGGGGACAGATACGCAGTATTTT. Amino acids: CSAPPGTDTQYF.

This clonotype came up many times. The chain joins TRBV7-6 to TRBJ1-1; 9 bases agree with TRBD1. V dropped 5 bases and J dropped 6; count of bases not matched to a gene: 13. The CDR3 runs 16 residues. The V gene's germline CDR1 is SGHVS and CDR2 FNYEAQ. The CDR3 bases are TGTGCCAGCAGCACACGGGACAGGGCCCCGGGGGCTGAAGCTTTCTTT. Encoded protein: CASSTRDRAPGAEAFF.

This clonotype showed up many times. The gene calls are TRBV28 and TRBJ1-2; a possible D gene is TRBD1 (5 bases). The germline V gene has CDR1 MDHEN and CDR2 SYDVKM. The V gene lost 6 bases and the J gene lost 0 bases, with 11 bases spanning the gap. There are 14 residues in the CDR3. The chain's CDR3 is CASRPETANYGYTF. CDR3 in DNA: TGTGCCAGCAGACCAGAGACAGCTAACTATGGCTACACCTTC.

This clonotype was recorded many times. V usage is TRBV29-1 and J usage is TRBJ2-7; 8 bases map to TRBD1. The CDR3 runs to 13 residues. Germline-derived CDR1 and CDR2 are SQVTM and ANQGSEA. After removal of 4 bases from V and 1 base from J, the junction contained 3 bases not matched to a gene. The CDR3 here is CSVVGTGSYEQYF. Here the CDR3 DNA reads TGCAGCGTTGTTGGGACAGGTTCCTACGAGCAGTACTTC.

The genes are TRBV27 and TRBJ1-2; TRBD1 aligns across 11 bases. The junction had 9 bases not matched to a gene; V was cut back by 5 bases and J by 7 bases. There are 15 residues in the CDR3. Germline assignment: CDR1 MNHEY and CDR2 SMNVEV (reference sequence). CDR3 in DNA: TGTGCCAGCAGTGGTGCCGGGACAGGGGGACGTGGCTACACCTTC. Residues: CASSGAGTGGRGYTF.

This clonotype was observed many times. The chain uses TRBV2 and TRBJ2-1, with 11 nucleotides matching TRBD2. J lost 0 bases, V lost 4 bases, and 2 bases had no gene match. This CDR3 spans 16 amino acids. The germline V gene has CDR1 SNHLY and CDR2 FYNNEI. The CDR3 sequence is CASSATSGSSYNEQFF. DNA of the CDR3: TGTGCCAGCAGTGCTACTAGCGGGAGCTCCTACAATGAGCAGTTCTTC.

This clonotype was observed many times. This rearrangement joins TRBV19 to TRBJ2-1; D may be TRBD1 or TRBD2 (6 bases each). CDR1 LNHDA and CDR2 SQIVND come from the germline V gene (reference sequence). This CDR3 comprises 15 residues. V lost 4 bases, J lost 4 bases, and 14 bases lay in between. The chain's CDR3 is CASSTEGEEYNEQFF. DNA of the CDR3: TGTGCCAGTAGTACAGAGGGGGAGGAATACAATGAGCAGTTCTTC.

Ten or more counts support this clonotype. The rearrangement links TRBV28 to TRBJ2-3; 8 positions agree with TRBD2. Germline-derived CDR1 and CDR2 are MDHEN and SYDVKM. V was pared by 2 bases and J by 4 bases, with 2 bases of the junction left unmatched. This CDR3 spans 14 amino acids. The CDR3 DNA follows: TGTGCCAGCAGTTTACGGGAGGGCCCAGATACGCAGTATTTT. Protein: CASSLREGPDTQYF.

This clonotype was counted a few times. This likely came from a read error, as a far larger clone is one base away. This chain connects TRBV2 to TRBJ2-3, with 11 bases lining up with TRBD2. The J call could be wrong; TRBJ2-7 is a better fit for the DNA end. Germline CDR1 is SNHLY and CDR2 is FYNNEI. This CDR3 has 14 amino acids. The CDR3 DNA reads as TGTGCCAGGGACCCTAGCGGGAGGACCTACGAGCAGTACTTC. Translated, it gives CARDPSGRTYEQYF.

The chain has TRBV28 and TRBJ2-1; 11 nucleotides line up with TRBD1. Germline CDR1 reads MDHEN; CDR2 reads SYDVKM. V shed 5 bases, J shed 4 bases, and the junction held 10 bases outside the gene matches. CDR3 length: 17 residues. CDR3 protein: CASSIPGQGGRYNEQFF. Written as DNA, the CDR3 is TGTGCCAGCAGTATACCGGGACAGGGGGGTCGGTACAATGAGCAGTTCTTC.

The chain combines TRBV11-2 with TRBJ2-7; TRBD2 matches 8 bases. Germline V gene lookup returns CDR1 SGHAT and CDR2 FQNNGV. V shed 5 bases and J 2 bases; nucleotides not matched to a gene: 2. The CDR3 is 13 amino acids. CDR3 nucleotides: TGTGCCAGCAGCACTAGCGGCGCCTACGAGCAGTACTTC. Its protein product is CASSTSGAYEQYF. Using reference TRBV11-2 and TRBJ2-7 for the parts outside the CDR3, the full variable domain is EAGVAQSPRYKIIEKRQSVAFWCNPISGHATLYWYQQILGQGPKLLIQFQNNGVVDDSQLPKDRFSAERLKGVDSTLKIQPAKLEDSAVYLCASSTSGAYEQYFGPGTRLTVT.

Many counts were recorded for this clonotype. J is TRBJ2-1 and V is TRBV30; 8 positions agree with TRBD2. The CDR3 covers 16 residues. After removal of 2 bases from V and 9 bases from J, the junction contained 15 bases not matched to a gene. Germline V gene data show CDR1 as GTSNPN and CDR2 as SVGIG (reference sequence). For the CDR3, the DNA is TGTGCCTGGAGTCGCAAGAGCGGGAGTCGGACCGGTGAGCAGTTCTTC. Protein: CAWSRKSGSRTGEQFF.

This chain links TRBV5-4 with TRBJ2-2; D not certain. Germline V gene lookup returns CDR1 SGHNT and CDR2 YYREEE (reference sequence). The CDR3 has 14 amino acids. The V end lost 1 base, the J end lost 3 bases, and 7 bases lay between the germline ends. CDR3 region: CASSLSQYTGELFF. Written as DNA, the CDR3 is TGTGCCAGCAGCTTGTCTCAGTACACCGGGGAGCTGTTTTTT.

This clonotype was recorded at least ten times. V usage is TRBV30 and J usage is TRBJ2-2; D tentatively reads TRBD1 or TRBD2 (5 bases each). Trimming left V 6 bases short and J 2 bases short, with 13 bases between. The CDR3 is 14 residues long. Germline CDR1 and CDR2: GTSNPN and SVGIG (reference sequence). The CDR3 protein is CACKWGINTGELFF. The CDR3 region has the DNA TGTGCCTGTAAATGGGGGATAAACACCGGGGAGCTGTTTTTT. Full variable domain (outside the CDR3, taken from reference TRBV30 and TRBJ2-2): SQTIHQWPATLVQPVGSPLSLECTVEGTSNPNLYWYRQAAGRGLQLLFYSVGIGQISSEVPQNLSASRPQDRQFILSSKKLLLSDSGFYLCACKWGINTGELFFGEGSRLTVL.

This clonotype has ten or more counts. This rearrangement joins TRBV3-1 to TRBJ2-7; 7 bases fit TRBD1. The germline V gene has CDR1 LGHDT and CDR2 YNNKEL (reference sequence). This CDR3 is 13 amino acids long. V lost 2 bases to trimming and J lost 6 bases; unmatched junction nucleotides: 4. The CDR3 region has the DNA TGTGCCAGCAGCCAACCGACAGGGCGCGAGCAGTACTTC. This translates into CASSQPTGREQYF.

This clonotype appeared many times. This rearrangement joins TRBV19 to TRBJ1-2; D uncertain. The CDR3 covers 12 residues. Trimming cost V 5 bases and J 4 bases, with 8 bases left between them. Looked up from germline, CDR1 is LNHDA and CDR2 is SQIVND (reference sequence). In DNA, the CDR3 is TGTGCCAGTAGTGGAGATGTCTATGGCTACACCTTC. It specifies CASSGDVYGYTF.

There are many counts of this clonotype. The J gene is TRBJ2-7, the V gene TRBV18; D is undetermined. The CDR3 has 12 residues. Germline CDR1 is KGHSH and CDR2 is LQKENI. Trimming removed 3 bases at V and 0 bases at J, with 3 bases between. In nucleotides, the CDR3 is TGTGCCAGCTCACCTACCTCCTACGAGCAGTACTTC. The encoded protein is CASSPTSYEQYF.